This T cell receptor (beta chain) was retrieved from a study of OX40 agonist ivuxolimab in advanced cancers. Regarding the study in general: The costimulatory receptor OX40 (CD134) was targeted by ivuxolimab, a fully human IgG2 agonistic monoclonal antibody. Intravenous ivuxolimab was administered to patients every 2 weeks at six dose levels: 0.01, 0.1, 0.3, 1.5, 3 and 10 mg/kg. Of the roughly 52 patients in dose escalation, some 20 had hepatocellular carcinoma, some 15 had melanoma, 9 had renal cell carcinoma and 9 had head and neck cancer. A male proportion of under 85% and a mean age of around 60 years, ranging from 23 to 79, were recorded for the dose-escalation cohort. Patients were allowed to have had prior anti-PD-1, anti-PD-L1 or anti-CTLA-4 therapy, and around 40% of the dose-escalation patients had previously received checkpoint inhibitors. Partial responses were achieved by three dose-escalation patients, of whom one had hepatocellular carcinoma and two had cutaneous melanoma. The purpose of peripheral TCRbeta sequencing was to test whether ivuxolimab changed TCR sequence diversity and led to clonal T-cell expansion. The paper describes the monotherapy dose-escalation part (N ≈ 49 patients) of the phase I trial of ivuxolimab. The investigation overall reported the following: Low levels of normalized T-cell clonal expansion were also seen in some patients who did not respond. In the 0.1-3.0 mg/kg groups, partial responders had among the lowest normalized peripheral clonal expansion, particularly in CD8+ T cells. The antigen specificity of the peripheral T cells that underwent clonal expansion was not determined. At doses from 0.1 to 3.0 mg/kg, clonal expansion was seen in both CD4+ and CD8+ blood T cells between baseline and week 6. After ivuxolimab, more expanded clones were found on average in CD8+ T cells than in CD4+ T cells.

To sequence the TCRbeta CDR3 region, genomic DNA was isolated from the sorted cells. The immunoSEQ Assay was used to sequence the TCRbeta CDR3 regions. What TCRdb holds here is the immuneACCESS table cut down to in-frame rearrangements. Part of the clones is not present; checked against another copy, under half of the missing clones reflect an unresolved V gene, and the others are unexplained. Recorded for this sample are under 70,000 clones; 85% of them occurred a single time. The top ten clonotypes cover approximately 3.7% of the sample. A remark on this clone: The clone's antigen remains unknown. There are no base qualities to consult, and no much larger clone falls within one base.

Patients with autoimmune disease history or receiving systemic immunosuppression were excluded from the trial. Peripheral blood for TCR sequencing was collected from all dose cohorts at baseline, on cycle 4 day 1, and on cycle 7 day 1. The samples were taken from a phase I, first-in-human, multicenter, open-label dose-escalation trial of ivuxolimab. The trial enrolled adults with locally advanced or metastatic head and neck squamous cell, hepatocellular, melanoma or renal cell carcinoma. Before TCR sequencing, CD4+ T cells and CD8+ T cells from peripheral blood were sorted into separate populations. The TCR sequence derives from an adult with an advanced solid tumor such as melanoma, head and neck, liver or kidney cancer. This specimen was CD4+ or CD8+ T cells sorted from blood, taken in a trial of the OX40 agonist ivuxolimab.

The sequenced DNA: TGTGCCAGCAGCCCGACAGGTTCATGGGGCCGCACAGATACGCAGTATTTT. Its translation is CASSPTGSWGRTDTQYF. This sequence uses TRBV14 and TRBJ2-3; TRBD1 is perhaps the D gene, given 6 matching bases. V sheds 4 bases and J sheds 1 base, leaving 18 bases between their ends. The CDR3 holds 17 amino acids from the cysteine to the phenylalanine. Only the CDR3 DNA is retained, 51 bases long and in frame from the first base. Looking up the germline V gene yields CDR1 SGHDN and CDR2 FVKESK.